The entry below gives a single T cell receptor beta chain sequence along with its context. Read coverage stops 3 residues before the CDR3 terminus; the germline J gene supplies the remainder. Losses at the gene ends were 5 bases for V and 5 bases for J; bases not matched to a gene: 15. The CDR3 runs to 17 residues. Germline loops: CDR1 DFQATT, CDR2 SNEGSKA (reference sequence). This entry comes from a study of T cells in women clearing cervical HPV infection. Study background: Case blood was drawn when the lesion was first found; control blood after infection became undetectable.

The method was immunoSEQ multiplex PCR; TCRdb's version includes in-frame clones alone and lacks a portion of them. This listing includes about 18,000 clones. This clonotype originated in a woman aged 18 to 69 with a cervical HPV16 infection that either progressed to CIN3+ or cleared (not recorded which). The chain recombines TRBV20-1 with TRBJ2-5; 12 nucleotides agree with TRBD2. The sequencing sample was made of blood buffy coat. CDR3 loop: CSAYPLTSGSKVETQYF. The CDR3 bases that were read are TGCAGTGCTTACCCCTTGACTAGCGGGAGCAAAGTGGAGACC.